This TCR beta chain was found in a study of beta chain features in type 1 diabetes. The V and J ends lost 0 bases and 9 bases respectively, with 10 bases between them. Germline CDR1 SGDLS, CDR2 YYNGEE. The CDR3 is made up of 13 amino acids. This clone was picked up many times. What was sequenced were expressed TCRB transcripts, since all of the isolated RNA had been reverse transcribed. Sequencing was performed with immunoSEQ multiplex PCR; in TCRdb, only in-frame clones are kept and a portion is missing. This table has almost 350,000 clones, 8% appearing once. Sequencing was performed on central memory CD4+ T cells from blood. The chain couples TRBV9 to TRBJ2-1; tentatively, D is TRBD1 (5 bases). The sequence was obtained from a young woman in good health. The CDR3 sequence is CASSVVGASEQFF. CDR3 DNA: TGTGCCAGCAGCGTAGTAGGGGCGTCTGAGCAGTTCTTC.